This TCR beta chain was sequenced in a study of control samples from healthy donors and cancer patients. Clones were sequenced by immunoSEQ multiplex PCR, and TCRdb holds only the in-frame ones, with some missing. The table lists 130,000 or so clones, about 88% of them singletons, with about 3.4% in the top ten. The ends lost 10 bases at V and 1 base at J; junction bases unmatched: 16. The CDR3 spans 17 residues. Germline V gene data show CDR1 as MDHEN and CDR2 as SYDVKM. Sequenced: blood. The sequence derives from a man aged 50 to 59 in good health. V usage is TRBV28 and J usage is TRBJ1-1, with TRBD1 identical over 9 bases. The CDR3 here is CATVPLTGGMGNTEAFF. The CDR3 DNA reads TGTGCCACCGTACCTCTCACAGGGGGCATGGGGAACACTGAAGCTTTCTTT.